These 25 T cell receptor beta chains share one sample of origin, sequenced in a study of blood T cell repertoires in COVID-19. Method: immunoSEQ multiplex PCR; TCRdb's copy keeps in-frame clones and lacks some. The data show about 410,000 clones, roughly 90% seen once. Sample: peripheral blood. The receptors derive from a middle-aged woman with COVID-19, enrolled during active disease.

The chain is built from TRBV4-3 and TRBJ2-7; 12 bases line up with TRBD1. Germline V gene data show CDR1 as LGHNA and CDR2 as YSLEER. The CDR3 contains 16 residues. Losses at the gene ends were 0 bases for V and 5 bases for J; bases not matched to a gene: 5. The CDR3 loop is CASSQEPGTGGNEQYF. Here the CDR3 DNA reads TGCGCCAGCAGCCAAGAGCCCGGGACAGGGGGCAACGAGCAGTACTTC.

The chain has TRBV7-3 and TRBJ2-1; 14 bases line up with TRBD2. CDR3 length: 16 amino acids. Germline V CDR1 and CDR2: SGHTA, FQGTGA. J lost 4 bases, V lost 5 bases, and 4 bases had no gene match. The DNA of the CDR3 is TGTGCCAGCAGCATCGGGACTAGCGGGGGATACAATGAGCAGTTCTTC. It encodes CASSIGTSGGYNEQFF.

The chain employs TRBV6-4 and TRBJ1-5; 9 bases are shared with TRBD1. This CDR3 has 14 amino acids. The germline CDR1 and CDR2 sequences are MRHNA and SNTAGT. Losses at the gene ends were 5 bases for V and 4 bases for J; bases not matched to a gene: 3. The CDR3 nucleotides read TGTGCCAGCAGTAAACAGGGGGCGAATCAGCCCCAGCATTTT. It translates to CASSKQGANQPQHF.

The chain links TRBV6-5 to TRBJ1-2, with 7 nucleotides matching TRBD1. The CDR3 runs to 15 residues. Germline assignment: CDR1 MNHEY and CDR2 SVGAGI. Losses at the gene ends were 0 bases for V and 2 bases for J; bases not matched to a gene: 3. Written as DNA, the CDR3 is TGTGCCAGCAGTTACTCGGGACAGACCAACTATGGCTACACCTTC. Its translation is CASSYSGQTNYGYTF.

The chain has TRBV27 and TRBJ1-6; a weak D match, TRBD1 (6 bases). The germline V and J ends were trimmed by 3 bases and 2 bases, with 14 bases remaining between them. Germline CDR1 is MNHEY and CDR2 is SMNVEV (reference sequence). The CDR3 has 17 amino acids. CDR3: CASSFRGRGTYNSPLHF. In DNA form, the CDR3 reads TGTGCCAGCAGTTTTCGAGGAAGGGGGACCTATAATTCACCCCTCCACTTT.

This chain joins TRBV4-2 and TRBJ1-2; D is unresolved. The ends were cut back, 4 bases at V and 6 bases at J, with 12 bases in the middle. CDR3 size: 13 residues. Germline CDR1 is LGHNA and CDR2 is YNFKEQ. The chain's CDR3 is CASSLEEGNGYTF. In DNA, the CDR3 is TGTGCCAGCAGCCTTGAGGAGGGAAATGGCTACACCTTC.

The genes are TRBV7-9 and TRBJ1-1, with TRBD1 as a possible D gene (5 bases). Trimming removed 11 bases from V and 3 bases from J, with 7 bases in between. This CDR3 region has 10 residues. Germline lookup yields CDR1 SEHNR and CDR2 FQNEAQ (reference sequence). The chain's CDR3 is CAGGYTEAFF. The CDR3 DNA reads as TGTGCCGGGGGGTACACTGAAGCTTTCTTT.

This clone was picked up one time. The chain joins TRBV24-1 to TRBJ1-5, with TRBD1 identical over 12 bases. The germline V gene encodes CDR1 KGHDR and CDR2 SFDVKD. CDR3 length: 16 amino acids. The V and J ends lost 5 bases and 6 bases, in that order; junction bases with no gene match: 7. This chain's CDR3 is CATSGGGQGAGQPQHF. The CDR3 bases are TGTGCCACCAGTGGGGGGGGACAGGGGGCCGGTCAGCCCCAGCATTTT.

V usage is TRBV30 and J usage is TRBJ2-1; 9 positions match TRBD2. Germline CDR1 is GTSNPN and CDR2 is SVGIG (reference sequence). The trim removed 5 bases at V and 3 bases at J, leaving 2 bases unmatched. The CDR3 is made up of 13 amino acids. Written as DNA, the CDR3 is TGTGCCTGGCTGACTAGCGGCTACAATGAGCAGTTCTTC. Translation gives CAWLTSGYNEQFF.

The gene calls are TRBV27 and TRBJ2-1, with 12 bases aligning to TRBD2. V dropped 8 bases and J dropped 0; count of bases not matched to a gene: 5. Germline values: CDR1 MNHEY, CDR2 SMNVEV (reference sequence). The CDR3 covers 16 residues. The CDR3 DNA reads TGTGCCAGCGGCCGGACTAGCGGGGTCTCCTACAATGAGCAGTTCTTC. Translated, it gives CASGRTSGVSYNEQFF.

V and J are TRBV28 and TRBJ2-7; D perhaps matches TRBD2 (6 bases). From germline, CDR1 is MDHEN and CDR2 SYDVKM. Trimming took 7 bases from V and 2 from J, leaving 15 bases between them. The CDR3 totals 14 residues. The CDR3 region is CASTSTGGTYEQYF. The CDR3, as DNA: TGTGCCAGCACTTCAACCGGGGGAACCTACGAGCAGTACTTC.

The chain carries TRBV19 and TRBJ2-1, with D uncertain. V gave up 8 bases and J gave up 0 bases, with 2 bases separating them. Per the germline V gene, CDR1 is LNHDA and CDR2 is SQIVND (reference sequence). CDR3 length: 11 amino acids. The CDR3 reads CASHSYNEQFF. For the CDR3, the DNA is TGTGCCAGTCACTCCTACAATGAGCAGTTCTTC.

This chain links TRBV6-1 with TRBJ1-4, with 7 bases aligning to TRBD1. Per germline, CDR1 MNHNS and CDR2 SASEGT. J lost 8 bases, V lost 3 bases, and 12 bases had no gene match. The CDR3 has 16 residues. The CDR3 nucleotides are TGTGCCAGCAGTGATCCGCGGGGACAGTCTCGAGAAAAACTGTTTTTT. This sequence encodes CASSDPRGQSREKLFF.

The chain has TRBV4-3 and TRBJ2-3, with 7 bases aligning to TRBD2. V shed 3 bases, J shed 4 bases, and the junction held 4 bases outside the gene matches. The CDR3 sequence is 14 residues long. Germline V gene sequence: CDR1 LGHNA, CDR2 YSLEER. CDR3 in amino acids: CASSHSLAADTQYF. CDR3 nucleotide sequence: TGCGCCAGCAGCCACTCTCTAGCGGCAGATACGCAGTATTTT.

The chain uses TRBV9 and TRBJ1-1; 10 nucleotides agree with TRBD1. CDR1 is SGDLS and CDR2 is YYNGEE in the germline V gene. The CDR3 totals 13 residues. After removal of 7 bases from V and 2 bases from J, the junction contained 2 bases not matched to a gene. The CDR3 protein is CASGQGGNTEAFF. CDR3 in DNA: TGTGCCAGCGGACAGGGGGGAAACACTGAAGCTTTCTTT.

This clone has more than one count but fewer than ten. The chain combines TRBV2 with TRBJ2-1; 10 bases match TRBD2. The CDR3 contains 16 residues. Trimming took 6 bases from V and 0 from J; bases not matched to a gene: 5. In germline, CDR1 is SNHLY, CDR2 FYNNEI. This CDR3 reads CASRVLAGSSYNEQFF. The CDR3 nucleotides read TGTGCCAGCAGGGTACTAGCGGGGAGCTCCTACAATGAGCAGTTCTTC.

The chain is built from TRBV6-2 or TRBV6-3 and TRBJ1-6; 7 bases are shared with TRBD1. V shed 4 bases and J 7 bases; nucleotides not matched to a gene: 7. The germline V gene has CDR1 MNHEY and CDR2 SVGEGT. The CDR3 consists of 15 residues. CDR3 protein: CASSSAGTENSPLHF. The CDR3 bases are TGTGCCAGCAGTTCCGCCGGGACAGAGAATTCACCCCTCCACTTT.

J is TRBJ1-5 and V is TRBV2; maybe TRBD1 (5 bases). Germline CDR1 and CDR2: SNHLY and FYNNEI. V was clipped by 5 bases and J by 6 bases, with 20 bases between them. The CDR3 is 16 amino acids. CDR3 nucleotide sequence: TGTGCCAGCAGTCCAAGCGGGGGGGACTATGGTCAGCCCCAGCATTTT. Translated, it gives CASSPSGGDYGQPQHF. The variable domain in full, completed from reference TRBV2 and TRBJ1-5, reads EPEVTQTPSHQVTQMGQEVILRCVPISNHLYFYWYRQILGQKVEFLVSFYNNEISEKSEIFDDQFSVERPDGSNFTLKIRSTKLEDSAMYFCASSPSGGDYGQPQHFGDGTRLSIL.

V usage is TRBV7-8 and J usage is TRBJ2-5, with 12 bases lining up with TRBD2. J gave up 2 bases and V 4 bases, and 8 bases lay outside the gene matches. The germline CDR1 and CDR2 sequences are SGHVS and FQNEAQ. This CDR3 is built from 17 residues. CDR3 residues: CASSSSRTSGAQETQYF. The CDR3 DNA is TGTGCCAGCAGCTCAAGCCGGACTAGCGGGGCACAAGAGACCCAGTACTTC.

The chain uses TRBV19 and TRBJ2-4; D is perhaps TRBD1 (6 bases). Between the trimmed V and J ends, which lost 3 bases and 8 bases, there was a span of 14 bases. The CDR3 is made up of 14 amino acids. Germline CDR1 LNHDA, CDR2 SQIVND (reference sequence). CDR3 sequence reads: CASSIARGLDIQYF. CDR3 in DNA: TGTGCCAGTAGTATCGCCAGGGGTTTGGACATTCAGTACTTC.

The chain recombines TRBV30 with TRBJ2-1; the D gene is possibly TRBD2 (5 bases). Germline V gene lookup returns CDR1 GTSNPN and CDR2 SVGIG (reference sequence). Deletions cut 5 bases from V and 4 bases from J, with 12 bases between. The CDR3 contains 13 residues. This CDR3 reads CAWRAGLYNEQFF. CDR3 DNA: TGTGCCTGGCGGGCGGGCCTGTACAATGAGCAGTTCTTC.

The rearrangement joins TRBV7-2 to TRBJ1-6; TRBD1 might be the D (5 bases). The CDR3 has 16 amino acids. V dropped 3 bases and J dropped 0 bases, with 9 bases sitting between them. Germline V CDR1 and CDR2: SGHTA, FQGNSA. Written as DNA, the CDR3 is TGTGCCAGCAGCTTCGGAGGGGCCTCCTATAATTCACCCCTCCACTTT. Translated: CASSFGGASYNSPLHF.

There are a few counts of this clone. The chain joins TRBV6-2 or TRBV6-3 to TRBJ1-5; the match to TRBD1 covers 9 bases. Germline CDR1 MNHEY, CDR2 SVGEGT. There are 16 residues in the CDR3. The V segment lost 3 bases and the J segment 4 bases; nucleotides outside the gene matches: 7. CDR3 in amino acids: CASSYSRTGDNQPQHF. The DNA of the CDR3 is TGTGCCAGCAGTTATTCGAGGACAGGGGATAATCAGCCCCAGCATTTT.

The chain carries TRBV4-1 and TRBJ1-2, with D possibly being TRBD1 (6 bases). V lost 0 bases and J 8 bases, leaving 19 bases between the germline ends. This CDR3 contains 16 residues. The germline CDR1 and CDR2 sequences are MGHRA and YSYEKL. The CDR3 loop reads CASSQDPAGVIGGYTF. Written as DNA, the CDR3 is TGCGCCAGCAGCCAAGATCCCGCAGGGGTGATAGGCGGCTACACCTTC.

CDR3 nucleotide sequence: TGTGCCAGCAGCTTAGGCCCCTTTTTGCGCGGGAGCTACAATGAGCAGTTCTTC. Translating it yields CASSLGPFLRGSYNEQFF. V usage is TRBV7-2 and J usage is TRBJ2-1, with TRBD2 matching over 7 bases. J lost 3 bases, V lost 1 base, and 12 bases had no gene match. The CDR3 runs to 18 residues. Germline CDR1 is SGHTA and CDR2 is FQGNSA.